This entry concerns a single T cell receptor beta chain. Its antigen is not identified. This sample stems from a study of CD8 T cells in Susac syndrome. V lost 8 bases, J lost 4 bases, and 11 bases lay in between. The CDR3 loop spans 13 amino acids. Random hexamers were used to reverse transcribe 0.5 to 1 ug of RNA. TCRdb processed the immunoSEQ multiplex PCR reads anew with MiXCR; each CDR3 protein has one entry. The sample consists of 110,000 to 150,000 distinct CDR3 sequences, almost 96% of them appearing once. Study-level points and caveats: As the study acknowledged, the number of individuals who were part of its TCR sequencing and HLA analysis was relatively small.

The clonotype was recovered from a human donor with Susac syndrome. The sequencing sample was made of CD4+ T cells from PBMCs. The chain uses TRBV12-3 or TRBV12-4 and TRBJ2-2, with a weak D call TRBD2 (6 bases). The CDR3 region is CASERGFTGELFF. For the CDR3, the DNA is TGTGCCAGCGAACGGGGGTTCACCGGGGAGCTGTTTTTT.